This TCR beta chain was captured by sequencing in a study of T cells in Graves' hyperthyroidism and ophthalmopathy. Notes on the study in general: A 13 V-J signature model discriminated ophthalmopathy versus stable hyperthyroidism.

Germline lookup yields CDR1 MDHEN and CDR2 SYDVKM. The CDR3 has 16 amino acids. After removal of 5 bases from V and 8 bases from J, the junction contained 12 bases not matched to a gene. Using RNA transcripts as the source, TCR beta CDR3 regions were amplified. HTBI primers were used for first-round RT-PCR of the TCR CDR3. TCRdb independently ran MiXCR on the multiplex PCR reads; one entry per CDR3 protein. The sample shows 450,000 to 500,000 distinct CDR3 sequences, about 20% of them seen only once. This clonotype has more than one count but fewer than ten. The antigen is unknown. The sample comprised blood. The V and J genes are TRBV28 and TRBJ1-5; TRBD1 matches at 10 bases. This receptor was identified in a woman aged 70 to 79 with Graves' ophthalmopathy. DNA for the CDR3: TGTGCCAGCAGTCGAAACGGACAGGGGGAGGAGAAGCCCCAGCATTTT. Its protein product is CASSRNGQGEEKPQHF.